Each of the 3 T cell receptor beta chains below was sequenced from the same sample in a study of human T cells and chemical hapten exposure. Described time point: patch test 1, 2 weeks after DPC sensitization. Indicated treatment: therapeutic diphenylcyclopropenone sensitization with weekly scalp DPC. Each CDR3 protein gets one entry after TCRdb re-called the RACE reads with MiXCR. The data show 40,000 to 60,000 distinct CDR3 sequences, about 10% seen once. The sample consisted of whole blood, taken in connection with sensitization to the hapten diphenylcyclopropenone (DPC). The receptors here all came from a woman between 50 and 59 years old with alopecia areata. Some clones in this sample may be carry-over from other donors' samples.

The chain uses TRBV29-1 and TRBJ1-2; D remains ambiguous. V lost 3 bases, J lost 0 bases, and 8 bases lay in between. This CDR3 has 13 amino acids. The germline gives CDR1 SQVTM, CDR2 ANQGSEA. The CDR3 is CSVDYGSNYGYTF. The CDR3 DNA reads TGCAGCGTTGATTATGGGTCTAACTATGGCTACACCTTC.

This clonotype was detected ten times or more. The chain uses TRBV10-3 and TRBJ1-5, with D unclear. This CDR3 comprises 14 residues. Deletions cut 3 bases from V and 4 bases from J, with 10 bases between. CDR1 and CDR2 (germline): ENHRY, SYGVKD. CDR3 residues: CAISEGFRNQPQHF. For the CDR3, the DNA is TGTGCCATCAGTGAAGGGTTCAGGAATCAGCCCCAGCATTTT.

This clonotype was seen many times. The V gene is TRBV20-1, the J gene TRBJ2-1, with 11 nucleotides matching TRBD2. V dropped 3 bases and J dropped 7; count of bases not matched to a gene: 8. The germline CDR1 and CDR2 sequences are DFQATT and SNEGSKA (reference sequence). The CDR3 runs 15 residues. CDR3 amino acids: CSASVAGGPGNEQFF. The CDR3 DNA follows: TGCAGTGCTAGCGTAGCGGGAGGGCCTGGAAATGAGCAGTTCTTC.